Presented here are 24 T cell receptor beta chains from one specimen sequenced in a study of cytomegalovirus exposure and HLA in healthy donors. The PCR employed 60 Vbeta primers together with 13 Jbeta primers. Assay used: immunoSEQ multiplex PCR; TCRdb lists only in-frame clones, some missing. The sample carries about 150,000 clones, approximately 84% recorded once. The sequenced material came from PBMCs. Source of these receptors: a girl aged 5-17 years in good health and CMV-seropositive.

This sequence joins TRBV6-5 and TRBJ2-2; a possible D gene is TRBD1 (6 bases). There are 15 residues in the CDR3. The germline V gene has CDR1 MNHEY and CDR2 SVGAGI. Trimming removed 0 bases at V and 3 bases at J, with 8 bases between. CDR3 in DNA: TGTGCCAGCAGTTACTCCACAGGGTACACCGGGGAGCTGTTTTTT. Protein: CASSYSTGYTGELFF.

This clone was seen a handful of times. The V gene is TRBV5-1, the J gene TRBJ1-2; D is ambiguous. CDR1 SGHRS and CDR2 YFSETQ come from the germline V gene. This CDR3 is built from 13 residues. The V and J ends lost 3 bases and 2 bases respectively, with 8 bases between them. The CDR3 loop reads CASSYTENYGYTF. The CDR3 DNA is TGCGCCAGCAGCTACACGGAGAACTATGGCTACACCTTC.

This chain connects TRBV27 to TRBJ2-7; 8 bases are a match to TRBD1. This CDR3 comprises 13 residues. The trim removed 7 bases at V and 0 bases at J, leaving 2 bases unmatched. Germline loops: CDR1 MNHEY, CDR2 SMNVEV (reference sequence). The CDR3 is CASKTGVSYEQYF. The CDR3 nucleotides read TGTGCCAGCAAGACAGGGGTCTCCTACGAGCAGTACTTC.

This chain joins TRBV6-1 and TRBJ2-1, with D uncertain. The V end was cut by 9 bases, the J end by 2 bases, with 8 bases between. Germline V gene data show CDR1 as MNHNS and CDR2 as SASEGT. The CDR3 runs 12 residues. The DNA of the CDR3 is TGTGCCAGTTCCCGGGCCTACAATGAGCAGTTCTTC. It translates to CASSRAYNEQFF.

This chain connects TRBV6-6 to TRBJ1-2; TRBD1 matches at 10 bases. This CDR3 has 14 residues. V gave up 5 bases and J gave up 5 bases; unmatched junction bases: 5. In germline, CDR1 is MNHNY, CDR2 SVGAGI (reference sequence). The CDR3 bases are TGTGCCAGCAGTCACCGGGACAGGGGATATGGCTACACCTTC. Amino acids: CASSHRDRGYGYTF.

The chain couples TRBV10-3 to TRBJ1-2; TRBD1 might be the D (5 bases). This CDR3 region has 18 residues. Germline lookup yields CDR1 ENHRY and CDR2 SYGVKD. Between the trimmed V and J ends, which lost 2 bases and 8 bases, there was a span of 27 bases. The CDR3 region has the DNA TGTGCCATCAGTGAGGCTTATCACCTGCAAAGGGGCGCCCGAGGCTACACCTTC. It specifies CAISEAYHLQRGARGYTF.

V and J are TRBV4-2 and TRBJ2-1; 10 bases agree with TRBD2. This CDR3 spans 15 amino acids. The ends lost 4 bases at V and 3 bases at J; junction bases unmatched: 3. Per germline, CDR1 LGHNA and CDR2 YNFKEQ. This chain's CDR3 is CASSRSGGGYNEQFF. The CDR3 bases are TGTGCCAGCAGCCGCAGCGGGGGGGGCTACAATGAGCAGTTCTTC.

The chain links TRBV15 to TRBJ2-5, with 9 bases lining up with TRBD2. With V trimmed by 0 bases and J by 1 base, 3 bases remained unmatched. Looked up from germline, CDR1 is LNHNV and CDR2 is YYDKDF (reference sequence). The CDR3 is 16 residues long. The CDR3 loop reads CATSRDAAGGQETQYF. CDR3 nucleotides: TGTGCCACCAGCAGAGATGCAGCGGGGGGCCAAGAGACCCAGTACTTC.

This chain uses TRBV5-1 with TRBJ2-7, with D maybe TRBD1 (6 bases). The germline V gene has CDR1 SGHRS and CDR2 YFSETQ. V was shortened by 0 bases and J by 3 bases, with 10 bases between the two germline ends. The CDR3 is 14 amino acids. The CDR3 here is CASSLAAGDYEQYF. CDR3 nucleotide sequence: TGCGCCAGCAGCTTGGCGGCAGGGGACTACGAGCAGTACTTC.

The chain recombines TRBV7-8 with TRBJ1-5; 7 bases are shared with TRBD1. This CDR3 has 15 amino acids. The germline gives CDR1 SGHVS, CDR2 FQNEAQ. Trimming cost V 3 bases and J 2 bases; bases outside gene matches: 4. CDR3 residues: CASSFGTGGNQPQHF. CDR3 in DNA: TGTGCCAGCAGCTTCGGTACAGGGGGCAATCAGCCCCAGCATTTT.

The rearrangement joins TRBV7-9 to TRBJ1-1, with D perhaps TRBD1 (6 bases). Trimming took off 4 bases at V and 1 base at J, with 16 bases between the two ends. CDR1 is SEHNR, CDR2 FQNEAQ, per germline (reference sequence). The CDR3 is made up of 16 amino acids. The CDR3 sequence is CASSSRPTGKNTEAFF. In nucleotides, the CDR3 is TGTGCCAGCAGCTCCCGGCCGACAGGAAAGAACACTGAAGCTTTCTTT.

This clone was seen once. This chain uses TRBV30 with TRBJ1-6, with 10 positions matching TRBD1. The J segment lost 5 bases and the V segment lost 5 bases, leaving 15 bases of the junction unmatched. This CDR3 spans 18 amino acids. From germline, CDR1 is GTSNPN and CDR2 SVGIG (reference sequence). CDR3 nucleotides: TGTGCCTGGGATCTCCGGCGGACAGGGGGAGGAGATAATTCACCCCTCCACTTT. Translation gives CAWDLRRTGGGDNSPLHF.

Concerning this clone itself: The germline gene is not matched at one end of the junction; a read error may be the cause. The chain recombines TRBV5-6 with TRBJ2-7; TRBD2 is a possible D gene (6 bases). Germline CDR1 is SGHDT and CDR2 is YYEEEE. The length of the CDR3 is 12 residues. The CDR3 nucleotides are TGTGCCAGCAGCTTGAGTCGCGGGGACGGTCACTTC. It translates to CASSLSRGDGHF. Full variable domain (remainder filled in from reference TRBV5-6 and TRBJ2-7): DAGVTQSPTHLIKTRGQQVTLRCSPKSGHDTVSWYQQALGQGPQFIFQYYEEEERQRGNFPDRFSGHQFPNYSSELNVNALLLGDSALYLCASSLSRGDGHFGPGTRLTVT.

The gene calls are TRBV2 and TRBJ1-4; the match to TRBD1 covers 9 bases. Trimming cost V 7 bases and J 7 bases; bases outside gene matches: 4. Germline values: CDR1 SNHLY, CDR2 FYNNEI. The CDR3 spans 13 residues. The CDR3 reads CASTKDRGEKLFF. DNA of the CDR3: TGTGCCAGCACAAAGGACAGGGGTGAAAAACTGTTTTTT.

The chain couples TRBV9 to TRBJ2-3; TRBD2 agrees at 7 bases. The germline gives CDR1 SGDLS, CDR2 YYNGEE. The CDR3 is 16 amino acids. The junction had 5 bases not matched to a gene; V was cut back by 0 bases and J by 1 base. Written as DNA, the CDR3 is TGTGCCAGCAGCGTAGATCGGGGGGTCCGCACAGATACGCAGTATTTT. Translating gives CASSVDRGVRTDTQYF. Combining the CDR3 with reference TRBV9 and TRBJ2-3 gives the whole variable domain DSGVTQTPKHLITATGQRVTLRCSPRSGDLSVYWYQQSLDQGLQFLIQYYNGEERAKGNILERFSAQQFPDLHSELNLSSLELGDSALYFCASSVDRGVRTDTQYFGPGTRLTVL.

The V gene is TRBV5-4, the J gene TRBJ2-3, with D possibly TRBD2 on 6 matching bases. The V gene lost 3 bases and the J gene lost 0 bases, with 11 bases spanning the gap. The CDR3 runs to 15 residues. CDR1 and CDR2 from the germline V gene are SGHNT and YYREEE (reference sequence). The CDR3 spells CASSWGGESTDTQYF. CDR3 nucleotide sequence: TGTGCCAGCAGCTGGGGCGGGGAGAGCACAGATACGCAGTATTTT.

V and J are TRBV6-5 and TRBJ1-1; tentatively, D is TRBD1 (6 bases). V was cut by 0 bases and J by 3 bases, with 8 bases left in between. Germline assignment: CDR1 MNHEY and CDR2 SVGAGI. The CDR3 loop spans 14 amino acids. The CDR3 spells CASSYSEGDTEAFF. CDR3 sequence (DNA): TGTGCCAGCAGTTACTCAGAGGGGGACACTGAAGCTTTCTTT.

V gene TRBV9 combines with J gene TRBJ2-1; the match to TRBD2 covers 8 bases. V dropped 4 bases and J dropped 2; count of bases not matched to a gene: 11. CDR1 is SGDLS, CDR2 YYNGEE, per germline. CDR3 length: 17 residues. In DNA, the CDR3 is TGTGCCAGCAGCTTAAAACCGGGACTAGGACCCTACAATGAGCAGTTCTTC. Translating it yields CASSLKPGLGPYNEQFF.

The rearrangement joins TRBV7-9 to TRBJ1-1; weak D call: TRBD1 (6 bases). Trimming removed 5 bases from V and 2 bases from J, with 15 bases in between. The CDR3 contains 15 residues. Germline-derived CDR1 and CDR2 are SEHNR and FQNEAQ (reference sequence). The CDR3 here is CASSERGGPNTEAFF. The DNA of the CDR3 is TGTGCCAGCAGCGAGAGGGGGGGGCCTAACACTGAAGCTTTCTTT.

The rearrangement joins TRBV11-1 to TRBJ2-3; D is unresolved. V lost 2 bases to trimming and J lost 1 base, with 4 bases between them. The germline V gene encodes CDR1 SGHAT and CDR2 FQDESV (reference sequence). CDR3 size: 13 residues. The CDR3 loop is CASSLTGTDTQYF. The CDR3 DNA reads TGTGCCAGCAGCTTAACAGGCACAGATACGCAGTATTTT.

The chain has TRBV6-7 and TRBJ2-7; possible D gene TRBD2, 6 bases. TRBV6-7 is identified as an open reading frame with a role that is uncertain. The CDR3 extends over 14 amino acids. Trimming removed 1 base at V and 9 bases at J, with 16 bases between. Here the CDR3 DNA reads TGTGCCAGCAGTTACTTCGGGGGTTCAAGCCGGCAGTACTTC. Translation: CASSYFGGSSRQYF.

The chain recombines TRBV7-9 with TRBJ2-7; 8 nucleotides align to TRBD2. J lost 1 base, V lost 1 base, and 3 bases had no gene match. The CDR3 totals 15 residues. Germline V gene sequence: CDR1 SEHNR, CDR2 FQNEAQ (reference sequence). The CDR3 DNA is TGTGCCAGCAGCTTAGTTGGACTAGCATCCTACGAGCAGTACTTC. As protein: CASSLVGLASYEQYF.

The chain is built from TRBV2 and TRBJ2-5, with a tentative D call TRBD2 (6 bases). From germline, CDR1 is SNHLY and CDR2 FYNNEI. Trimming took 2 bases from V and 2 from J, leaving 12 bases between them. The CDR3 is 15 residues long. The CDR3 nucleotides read TGTGCCAGCAGTGAAAATGGACTACTACAAGAGACCCAGTACTTC. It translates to CASSENGLLQETQYF.

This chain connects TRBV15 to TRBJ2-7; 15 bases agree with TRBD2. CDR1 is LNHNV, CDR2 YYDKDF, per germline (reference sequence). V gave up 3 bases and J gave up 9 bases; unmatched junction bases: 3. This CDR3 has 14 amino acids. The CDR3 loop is CATSRGTSGGWQYF. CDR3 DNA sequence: TGTGCCACCAGCAGGGGGACTAGCGGGGGGTGGCAGTACTTC.